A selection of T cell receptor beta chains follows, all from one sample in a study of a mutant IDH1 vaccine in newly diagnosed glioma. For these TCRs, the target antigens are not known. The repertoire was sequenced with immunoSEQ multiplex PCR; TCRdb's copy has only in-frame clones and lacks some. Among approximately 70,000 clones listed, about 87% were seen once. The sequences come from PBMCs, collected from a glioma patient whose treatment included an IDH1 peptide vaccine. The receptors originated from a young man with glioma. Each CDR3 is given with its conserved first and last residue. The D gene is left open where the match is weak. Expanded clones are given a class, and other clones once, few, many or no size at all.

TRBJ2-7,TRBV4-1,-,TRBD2,CASSQPGLARSYEQYF,TGCGCCAGCAGCCAACCGGGACTAGCGCGGTCCTACGAGCAGTACTTC
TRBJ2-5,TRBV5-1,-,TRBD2,CASSLDWGGETQYF,TGCGCCAGCAGCTTGGATTGGGGGGGAGAGACCCAGTACTTC
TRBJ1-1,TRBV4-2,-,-,CASSQGRVGTEAFF,TGTGCCAGCAGCCAAGGGAGGGTCGGGACTGAAGCTTTCTTT
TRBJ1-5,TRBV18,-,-,CASSPTLSNQPQHF,TGTGCCAGCTCACCCACACTTAGCAATCAGCCCCAGCATTTT
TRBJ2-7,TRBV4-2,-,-,CASSQASLNSYEQYF,TGTGCCAGCAGCCAAGCTAGTCTAAACTCCTACGAGCAGTACTTC
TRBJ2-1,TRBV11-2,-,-,CASSFDSIGYNEQFF,TGTGCCAGCAGCTTCGACAGTATAGGATACAATGAGCAGTTCTTC
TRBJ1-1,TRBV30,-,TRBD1,CAWEGQGGTEAFF,TGTGCCTGGGAGGGACAGGGCGGCACTGAAGCTTTCTTT
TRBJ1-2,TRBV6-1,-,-,CASKQGPLTNYGYTF,TGTGCCAGCAAACAGGGTCCCCTTACAAACTATGGCTACACCTTC
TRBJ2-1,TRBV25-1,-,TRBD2,CASSEGGSSYNEQFF,TGTGCCAGCAGTGAGGGGGGGAGCTCCTACAATGAGCAGTTCTTC
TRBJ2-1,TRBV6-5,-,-,CASSFVRPYNEQFF,TGTGCCAGCAGTTTCGTACGACCCTACAATGAGCAGTTCTTC
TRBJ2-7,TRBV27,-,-,CASSLSLSGFYEQYF,TGTGCCAGCAGTTTATCCCTATCAGGGTTTTACGAGCAGTACTTC
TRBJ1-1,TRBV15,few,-,CATSSRTESEAFF,TGTGCCACCAGCAGCCGGACGGAATCTGAAGCTTTCTTT
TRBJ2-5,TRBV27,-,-,CASSLIGKQETQYF,TGTGCCAGCAGTTTAATCGGAAAACAAGAGACCCAGTACTTC
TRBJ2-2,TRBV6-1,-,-,CASSVSQANTGELFF,TGTGCCAGCAGTGTTTCACAGGCTAACACCGGGGAGCTGTTTTTT
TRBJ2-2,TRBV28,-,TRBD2,CASSFTGGLHTGELFF,TGTGCCAGCAGTTTTACGGGGGGACTCCACACCGGGGAGCTGTTTTTT
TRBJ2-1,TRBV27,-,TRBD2,CASSLLLAGGYEQFF,TGTGCCAGCAGTTTATTACTAGCGGGAGGCTATGAGCAGTTCTTC
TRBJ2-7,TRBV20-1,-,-,CSAQTHYEQYF,TGCAGTGCTCAGACCCATTACGAGCAGTACTTC
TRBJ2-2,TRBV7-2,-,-,CASSWMRQINTGELFF,TGTGCCAGCAGCTGGATGCGACAGATTAACACCGGGGAGCTGTTTTTT
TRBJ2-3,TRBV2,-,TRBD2,CASSASGGGDTQYF,TGTGCCAGCAGTGCGAGCGGGGGGGGTGATACGCAGTATTTT
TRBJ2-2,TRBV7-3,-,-,CASSSFGTGAGTGELFF,TGTGCCAGCAGCTCGTTCGGGACCGGGGCCGGCACCGGGGAGCTGTTTTTT
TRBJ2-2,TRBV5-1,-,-,CASSLGPDTGELFF,TGCGCCAGCAGCTTGGGACCAGATACCGGGGAGCTGTTTTTT
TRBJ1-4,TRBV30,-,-,CAWRGDGDEKLFF,TGTGCCTGGAGAGGGGATGGAGATGAAAAACTGTTTTTT
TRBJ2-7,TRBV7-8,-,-,CASSLAQAIAYEQYF,TGTGCCAGCAGCTTAGCGCAGGCCATAGCCTACGAGCAGTACTTC
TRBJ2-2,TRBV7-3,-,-,CASSFSNTGELFF,TGTGCCAGCAGCTTTTCGAACACCGGGGAGCTGTTTTTT
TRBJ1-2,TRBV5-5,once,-,CASSLVQTLAYGYTF,TGTGCCAGCAGCTTGGTGCAGACTCTGGCCTATGGCTACACCTTC
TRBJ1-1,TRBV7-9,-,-,CASSSTSNTEAFF,TGTGCCAGCAGCTCTACATCGAACACTGAAGCTTTCTTT
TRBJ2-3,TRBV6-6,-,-,CASSYSGATDTQYF,TGTGCCAGCAGTTACTCGGGGGCCACAGATACGCAGTATTTT
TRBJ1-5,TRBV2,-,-,CASSAAGLSNQPQHF,TGTGCCAGCAGCGCAGCAGGGTTAAGCAATCAGCCCCAGCATTTT
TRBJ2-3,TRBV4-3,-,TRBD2,CASSQERLAGADTQYF,TGCGCCAGCAGCCAAGAAAGGCTAGCGGGAGCCGATACGCAGTATTTT
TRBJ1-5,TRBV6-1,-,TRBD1,CASSGLDRINQPQHF,TGTGCCAGCAGTGGACTGGACAGGATCAATCAGCCCCAGCATTTT
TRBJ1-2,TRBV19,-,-,CASSIAAGDYGYTF,TGTGCCAGTAGTATAGCGGCAGGGGACTATGGCTACACCTTC
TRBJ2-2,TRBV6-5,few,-,CASRTGSWNTGELFF,TGTGCCAGCAGAACAGGGTCGTGGAACACCGGGGAGCTGTTTTTT
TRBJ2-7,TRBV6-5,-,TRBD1,CASSWDRDYEQYF,TGTGCCAGCAGTTGGGACAGGGACTACGAGCAGTACTTC
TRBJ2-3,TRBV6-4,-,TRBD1,CASSDSTGSPDTQYF,TGTGCCAGCAGTGACTCGACAGGGAGCCCAGATACGCAGTATTTT
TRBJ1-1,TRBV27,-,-,CASSLTFWGNTEAFF,TGTGCCAGCAGTTTAACCTTCTGGGGTAACACTGAAGCTTTCTTT